This entry lists 20 T cell receptor beta chains sequenced from one sample in a study of T cell repertoires in cytomegalovirus infection. MiXCR was run by TCRdb on the reads, yielding one entry per CDR3 protein. The table records approximately 630,000 distinct CDR3 sequences, approximately 24% of them present only once. Material for sequencing was CD8+ T cells from PBMCs. These TCRs come from a human donor in good health (CMV status not recorded). Some clones in this sample may be carry-over from other donors' samples.

This clonotype showed up many times. The chain employs TRBV28 and TRBJ1-5; D ambiguous. The ends were cut back, 6 bases at V and 1 base at J, with 10 bases in the middle. This CDR3 contains 14 residues. Germline V gives CDR1 MDHEN, CDR2 SYDVKM. The DNA for the CDR3 is TGTGCCAGCAGGTGGGAGGTGAGCAATCAGCCCCAGCATTTT. It codes for CASRWEVSNQPQHF.

Notes on this clonotype: A much bigger clone sits one base away, suggesting this may be a read error. The chain combines TRBV14 with TRBJ1-1; D gene uncertain. The germline CDR1 and CDR2 sequences are SGHDN and FVKESK. This CDR3 is built from 13 residues. The CDR3 DNA follows: TGTGTCAGCAGCCAAGTGGCGAACACTGAAGCTTTCTTT. Its translation is CVSSQVANTEAFF.

This clonotype was observed a few times. The V gene is TRBV6-6, the J gene TRBJ2-7, with D uncertain. The V and J ends lost 2 bases and 6 bases respectively, with 5 bases between them. CDR1 is MNHNY, CDR2 SVGAGI, per germline (reference sequence). This CDR3 has 11 amino acids. CDR3: CASSYGVEQYV. Here the CDR3 DNA reads TGTGCCAGCAGTTACGGGGTCGAGCAGTACGTC.

The sample holds a few counts of this clonotype. J is TRBJ2-7 and V is TRBV29-1, with no clear D. Trimming removed 0 bases from V and 3 bases from J, with 9 bases in between. From germline, CDR1 is SQVTM and CDR2 ANQGSEA. CDR3 length: 13 residues. The DNA of the CDR3 is TGCAGCGTTGAAGAGGCAGCTGACTACGAGCAGTACTTC. Protein product: CSVEEAADYEQYF.

This clonotype came up many times. The rearrangement uses TRBV25-1 and TRBJ2-2; 7 nucleotides match TRBD2. Germline CDR1 reads MGHDK; CDR2 reads SYGVNS. V lost 2 bases to trimming and J lost 4 bases; unmatched junction nucleotides: 7. The CDR3 sequence is 16 residues long. CDR3 amino acids: CASSEARGGGTGELFF. Written as DNA, the CDR3 is TGTGCCAGCAGTGAAGCGAGGGGCGGGGGCACCGGGGAGCTGTTTTTT.

A word on this clonotype: A much larger clone is a single base away; this may be a read error. The chain recombines TRBV7-2 with TRBJ1-2; TRBD1 is a possible D gene (5 bases). V lost 3 bases to trimming and J lost 5 bases, with 10 bases between them. Per the germline V gene, CDR1 is SGHTA and CDR2 is FQGNSA. This CDR3 is built from 13 residues. CDR3 in DNA: TGTGCCAGCAGCTTCAGGGTGGCGTATGGCTACACCTTC. Protein: CASSFRVAYGYTF.

The V and J genes are TRBV27 and TRBJ2-1; the match to TRBD2 covers 8 bases. The trim removed 2 bases at V and 7 bases at J, leaving 10 bases unmatched. The CDR3 runs 16 residues. CDR1 and CDR2 from the germline V gene are MNHEY and SMNVEV (reference sequence). Here the CDR3 DNA reads TGTGCCAGCAGTTTAAGCCGGGGGGGGCCAGAAAATGAGCAGTTCTTC. Translated, it gives CASSLSRGGPENEQFF.

With respect to this clonotype: This sequence may be a read error, since a much larger clone differs from it by one base. The rearrangement links TRBV28 to TRBJ2-2, with D possibly matching TRBD1 (6 bases). The CDR3 is 14 amino acids. The germline V and J ends were trimmed by 7 bases and 7 bases, with 16 bases remaining between them. Per the germline V gene, CDR1 is MDHEN and CDR2 is SYDVKM. The CDR3 loop is CASKLAGVDGELFF. CDR3 in DNA: TGTGCCAGCAAATTGGCAGGGGTCGACGGGGAGCTGTTTTTT.

This clonotype was counted ten times or more. The chain has TRBV7-8 and TRBJ2-7; the match to TRBD1 covers 11 bases. The V segment lost 4 bases and the J segment 7 bases; nucleotides outside the gene matches: 12. The CDR3 has 16 amino acids. Germline loops: CDR1 SGHVS, CDR2 FQNEAQ. The CDR3 region has the DNA TGTGCCAGCAGCTACGAACTCGGACAGGGGGCGCTTGAGCAGTACGTC. This gives the protein CASSYELGQGALEQYV.

The rearrangement uses TRBV7-3 and TRBJ2-2; the D call may be TRBD1 or TRBD2 (5 bases each). Germline V lookup: CDR1 SGHTA, CDR2 FQGTGA. The germline V and J ends were trimmed by 1 base and 2 bases, with 11 bases remaining between them. This CDR3 is 16 amino acids long. The CDR3 DNA reads TGTGCCAGCAGCTTAAAGGGGACCGTCAACACCGGGGAGCTGTTTTTT. Translation: CASSLKGTVNTGELFF.

DNA for the CDR3: TGTGCCAGCAGCTCCACGGGGGGCGGATTCGGTACCGGGGAGCTGTTTTTT. It translates to CASSSTGGGFGTGELFF. This chain connects TRBV7-9 to TRBJ2-2, with a weak D call TRBD2 (7 bases). Trimming left V 4 bases short and J 5 bases short, with 20 bases between. This CDR3 comprises 17 residues. The germline V gene encodes CDR1 SEHNR and CDR2 FQNEAQ (reference sequence). The variable domain in full, with the rest retrieved from reference TRBV7-9 and TRBJ2-2, is DTGVSQNPRHKITKRGQNVTFRCDPISEHNRLYWYRQTLGQGPEFLTYFQNEAQLEKSRLLSDRFSAERPKGSFSTLEIQRTEQGDSAMYLCASSSTGGGFGTGELFFGEGSRLTVL.

V usage is TRBV29-1 and J usage is TRBJ2-4; D is perhaps TRBD2 (5 bases). Deletions cut 6 bases from V and 14 bases from J, with 17 bases between. The germline gives CDR1 SQVTM, CDR2 ANQGSEA. The CDR3 contains 11 residues. The CDR3 DNA is TGCAGCGTCCTCGAGGGTAGGGATGAGTACTTC. Translation: CSVLEGRDEYF.

This rearrangement joins TRBV10-3 to TRBJ2-7; 8 nucleotides align to TRBD2. The CDR3 spans 12 residues. From germline, CDR1 is ENHRY and CDR2 SYGVKD. J was trimmed by 6 bases and V by 4 bases; bases with no gene match: 2. CDR3 region: CAISGRGVEQYV. The CDR3 DNA reads as TGTGCCATCAGTGGGCGGGGGGTCGAGCAGTACGTC.

This chain links TRBV6-5 with TRBJ2-1; TRBD1 might be the D (6 bases). This CDR3 contains 13 residues. Trimming removed 6 bases at V and 10 bases at J, with 16 bases between. From germline, CDR1 is MNHEY and CDR2 SVGAGI. For the CDR3, the DNA is TGTGCCAGCAGGATACGTGGGGGCAGCGAGCAGTTCTTC. Its protein product is CASRIRGGSEQFF.

Many counts were recorded for this clonotype. The V gene is TRBV7-9, the J gene TRBJ1-2; no clear D. The CDR3 has 15 amino acids. The V end was cut by 1 base, the J end by 3 bases, with 12 bases between. Germline-derived CDR1 and CDR2 are SEHNR and FQNEAQ (reference sequence). This CDR3 reads CASSLGVSGDYGYTF. The CDR3 DNA reads TGTGCCAGCAGCTTAGGGGTCTCCGGAGACTATGGCTACACCTTC.

This clonotype was picked up a small number of times. The chain employs TRBV12-5 and TRBJ1-1, with D perhaps matching TRBD1 (5 bases). V lost 5 bases to trimming and J lost 3 bases, with 10 bases between them. CDR3 size: 13 residues. Germline CDR1 LGHNT, CDR2 FRNRAP. The CDR3 spells CASGGEQDTEAFF. The CDR3 DNA reads TGTGCTAGTGGTGGGGAACAGGACACTGAAGCTTTCTTT. The full variable domain, in which reference TRBV12-5 and TRBJ1-1 provide the parts outside the CDR3, is DARVTQTPRHKVTEMGQEVTMRCQPILGHNTVFWYRQTMMQGLELLAYFRNRAPLDDSGMPKDRFSAEMPDATLATLKIQPSEPRDSAVYFCASGGEQDTEAFFGQGTRLTVV.

This clonotype was observed at least ten times. The chain combines TRBV27 with TRBJ1-1; maybe TRBD1 (5 bases). Trimming cost V 0 bases and J 8 bases, with 10 bases left between them. CDR1 is MNHEY and CDR2 is SMNVEV in the germline V gene (reference sequence). The CDR3 extends over 13 amino acids. CDR3 DNA sequence: TGTGCCAGCAGTTTATCGGACATCCAAGAAGCTTTCTTT. Its translation: CASSLSDIQEAFF.

The J gene is TRBJ1-3, the V gene TRBV7-9, with 7 bases that match TRBD1. V lost 5 bases to trimming and J lost 0 bases; unmatched junction nucleotides: 4. This CDR3 region has 15 residues. Germline V lookup: CDR1 SEHNR, CDR2 FQNEAQ (reference sequence). The CDR3 reads CASSPGQNSGNTIYF. The CDR3 nucleotides read TGTGCCAGCAGCCCGGGACAGAACTCTGGAAACACCATATATTTT. Full variable domain (remainder filled in from reference TRBV7-9 and TRBJ1-3): DTGVSQNPRHKITKRGQNVTFRCDPISEHNRLYWYRQTLGQGPEFLTYFQNEAQLEKSRLLSDRFSAERPKGSFSTLEIQRTEQGDSAMYLCASSPGQNSGNTIYFGEGSWLTVV.

With regard to this clonotype: Just one base apart from a much larger clone, this may be a read error. The V call is TRBV7-6, the J call TRBJ2-6; a possible D gene is TRBD1 (5 bases). There are 15 residues in the CDR3. Germline CDR1 and CDR2: SGHVS and FNYEAQ. This chain's CDR3 is CASSTGSSRANVLTF. CDR3 in DNA: TGTGCCAGCAGCACAGGAAGCTCTAGGGCCAACGTCCTGACTTTC.

J is TRBJ1-6 and V is TRBV4-1; the D is unclear. This CDR3 is 15 amino acids long. The germline V gene has CDR1 MGHRA and CDR2 YSYEKL. Trimming shortened V by 1 base and J by 10 bases, and 14 bases separated the two germline ends. CDR3: CASSQVDLGGSPLHF. DNA of the CDR3: TGCGCCAGCAGCCAAGTGGACCTTGGAGGGTCACCCCTCCACTTT.